What follows is one T cell receptor beta chain and its context. Antigen specificity is unknown. The source of the sample is a study of T cell repertoires in cytomegalovirus infection. Study summary: Public TCR beta signatures marked donors with CMV infection and the matching HLA.

Germline V gives CDR1 SEHNR, CDR2 FQNEAQ (reference sequence). The CDR3 runs 16 residues. Losses at the gene ends were 4 bases for V and 3 bases for J; bases not matched to a gene: 9. TCRdb reprocessed the reads via MiXCR and lists one record per CDR3 protein. Of about 530,000 distinct CDR3 sequences listed, approximately 25% are singletons. Notes on the study in general: Summed public TCR beta family frequency identified CMV carriers bearing the relevant HLA.

The chain couples TRBV7-9 to TRBJ2-3, with 8 bases fitting TRBD1. Sample: PBMCs. This clonotype originated in a human donor in good health (CMV status not recorded). Some clones in this sample may be carry-over from other donors' samples. The CDR3 reads CASSSDGQGWTDTQYF. Written as DNA, the CDR3 is TGTGCCAGCAGCTCAGACGGACAGGGTTGGACAGATACGCAGTATTTT.